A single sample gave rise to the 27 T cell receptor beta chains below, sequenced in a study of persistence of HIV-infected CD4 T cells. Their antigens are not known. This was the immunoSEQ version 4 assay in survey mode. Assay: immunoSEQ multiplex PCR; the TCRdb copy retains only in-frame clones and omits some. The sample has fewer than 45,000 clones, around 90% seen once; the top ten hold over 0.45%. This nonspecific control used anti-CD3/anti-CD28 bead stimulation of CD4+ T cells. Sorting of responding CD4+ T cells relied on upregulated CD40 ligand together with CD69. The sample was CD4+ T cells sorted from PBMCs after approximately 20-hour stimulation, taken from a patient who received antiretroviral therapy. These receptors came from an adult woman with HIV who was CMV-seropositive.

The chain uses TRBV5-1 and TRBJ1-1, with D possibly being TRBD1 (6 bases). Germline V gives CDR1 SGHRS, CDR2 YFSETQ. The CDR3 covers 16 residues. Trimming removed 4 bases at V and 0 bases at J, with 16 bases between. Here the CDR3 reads CASSDRDKTMNTEAFF. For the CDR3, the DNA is TGCGCCAGCAGCGATCGGGACAAAACCATGAACACTGAAGCTTTCTTT. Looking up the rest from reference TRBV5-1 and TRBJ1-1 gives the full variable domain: KAGVTQTPRYLIKTRGQQVTLSCSPISGHRSVSWYQQTPGQGLQFLFEYFSETQRNKGNFPGRFSGRQFSNSRSEMNVSTLELGDSALYLCASSDRDKTMNTEAFFGQGTRLTVV.

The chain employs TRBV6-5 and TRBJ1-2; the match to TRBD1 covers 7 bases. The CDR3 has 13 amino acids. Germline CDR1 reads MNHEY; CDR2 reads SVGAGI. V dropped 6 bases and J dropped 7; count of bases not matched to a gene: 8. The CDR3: CASRRQGLGGYTF. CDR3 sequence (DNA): TGTGCCAGCAGGCGACAGGGACTCGGTGGCTACACCTTC.

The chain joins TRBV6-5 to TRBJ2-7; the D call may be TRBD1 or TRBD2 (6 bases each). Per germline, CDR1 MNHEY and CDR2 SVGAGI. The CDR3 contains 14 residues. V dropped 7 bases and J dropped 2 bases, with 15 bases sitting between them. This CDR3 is CASTDRGHTYEQYV. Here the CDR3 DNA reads TGTGCCAGCACCGACCGGGGGCACACCTACGAGCAGTACGTC.

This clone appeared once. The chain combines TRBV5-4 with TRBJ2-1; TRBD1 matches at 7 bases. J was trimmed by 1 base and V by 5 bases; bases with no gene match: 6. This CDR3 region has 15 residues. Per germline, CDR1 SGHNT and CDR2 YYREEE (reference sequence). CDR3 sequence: CASRFDRASYNEQFF. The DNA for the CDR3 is TGTGCCAGCAGGTTCGACAGGGCTTCCTACAATGAGCAGTTCTTC.

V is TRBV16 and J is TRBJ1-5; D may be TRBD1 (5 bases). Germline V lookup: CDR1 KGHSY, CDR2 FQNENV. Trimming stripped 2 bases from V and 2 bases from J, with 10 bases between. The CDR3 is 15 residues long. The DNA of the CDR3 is TGTGCCAGCAGCCAAACTCAGGGCGGCAATCAGCCCCAGCATTTT. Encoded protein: CASSQTQGGNQPQHF.

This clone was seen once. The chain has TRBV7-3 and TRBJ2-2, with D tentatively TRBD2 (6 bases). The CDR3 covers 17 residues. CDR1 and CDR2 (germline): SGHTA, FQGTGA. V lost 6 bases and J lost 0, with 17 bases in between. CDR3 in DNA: TGTGCCAGCAGTCCCACCACCGGGACTTCGAACACCGGGGAGCTGTTTTTT. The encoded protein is CASSPTTGTSNTGELFF. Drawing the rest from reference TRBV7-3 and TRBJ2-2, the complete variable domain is GAGVSQTPSNKVTEKGKYVELRCDPISGHTALYWYRQSLGQGPEFLIYFQGTGAADDSGLPNDRFFAVRPEGSVSTLKIQRTERGDSAVYLCASSPTTGTSNTGELFFGEGSRLTVL.

The CDR3 region has the DNA TGCAGCGTTGAAGATAGGTATGGGGGCTACACCTTC. Translated, it gives CSVEDRYGGYTF. V is TRBV29-1 and J is TRBJ1-2; the D is unclear. The CDR3 is made up of 12 amino acids. CDR1 and CDR2 from the germline V gene are SQVTM and ANQGSEA. Trimming pared 0 bases from V and 8 bases from J, leaving 10 bases between.

The CDR3 DNA follows: TGTGCCAGCAGTCTGACAGCTTATAATTCACCCCTCCACTTT. As protein: CASSLTAYNSPLHF. The chain links TRBV6-5 to TRBJ1-6; possible D gene TRBD1, 5 bases. The V end lost 5 bases, the J end lost 4 bases, and 9 bases lay between the germline ends. This CDR3 comprises 14 residues. The germline CDR1 and CDR2 sequences are MNHEY and SVGAGI.

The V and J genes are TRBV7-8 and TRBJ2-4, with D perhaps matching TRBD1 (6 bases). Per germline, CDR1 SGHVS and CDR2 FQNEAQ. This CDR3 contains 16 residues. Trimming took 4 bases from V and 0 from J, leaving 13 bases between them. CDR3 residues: CASSWGPGLAKNIQYF. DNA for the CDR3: TGTGCCAGCAGCTGGGGGCCAGGGTTAGCCAAAAACATTCAGTACTTC.

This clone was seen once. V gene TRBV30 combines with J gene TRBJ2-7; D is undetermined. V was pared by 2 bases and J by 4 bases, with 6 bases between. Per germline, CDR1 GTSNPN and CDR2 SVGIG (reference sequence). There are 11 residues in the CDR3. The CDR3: CAWSQAYEQYF. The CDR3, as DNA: TGTGCCTGGAGTCAGGCATACGAGCAGTACTTC.

The CDR3 loop is CASSLGEDRPQHF. DNA of the CDR3: TGCGCCAGCAGCCTGGGGGAAGACCGGCCCCAGCATTTT. The chain employs TRBV5-1 and TRBJ1-5; D possibly corresponds to TRBD1 (5 bases). The germline CDR1 and CDR2 sequences are SGHRS and YFSETQ. There are 13 residues in the CDR3. V was cut by 4 bases and J by 9 bases, with 14 bases left in between.

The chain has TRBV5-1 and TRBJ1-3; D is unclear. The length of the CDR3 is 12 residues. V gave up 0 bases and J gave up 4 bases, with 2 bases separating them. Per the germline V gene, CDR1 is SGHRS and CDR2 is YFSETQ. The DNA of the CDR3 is TGCGCCAGCAGCTTGGAAGGAAACACCATATATTTT. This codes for CASSLEGNTIYF.

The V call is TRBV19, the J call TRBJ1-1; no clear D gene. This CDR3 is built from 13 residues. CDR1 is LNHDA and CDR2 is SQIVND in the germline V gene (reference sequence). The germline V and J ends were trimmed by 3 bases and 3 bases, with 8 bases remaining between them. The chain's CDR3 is CASSITRDTEAFF. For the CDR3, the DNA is TGTGCCAGTAGTATCACTAGGGACACTGAAGCTTTCTTT.

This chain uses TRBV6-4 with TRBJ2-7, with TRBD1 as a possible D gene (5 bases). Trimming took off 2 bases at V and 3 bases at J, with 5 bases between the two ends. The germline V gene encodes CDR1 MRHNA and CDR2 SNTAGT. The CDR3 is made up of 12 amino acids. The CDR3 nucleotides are TGTGCCAGCAGTGACAGGGGCTACGAGCAGTACGTC. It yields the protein CASSDRGYEQYV.

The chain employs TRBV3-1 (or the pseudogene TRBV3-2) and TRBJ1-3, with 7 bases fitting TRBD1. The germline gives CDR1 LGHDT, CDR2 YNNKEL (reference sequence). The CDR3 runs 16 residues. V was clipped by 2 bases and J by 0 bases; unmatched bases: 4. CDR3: CASSQFRDSSGNTIYF. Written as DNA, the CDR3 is TGTGCCAGCAGCCAATTCCGGGACAGCTCTGGAAACACCATATATTTT.

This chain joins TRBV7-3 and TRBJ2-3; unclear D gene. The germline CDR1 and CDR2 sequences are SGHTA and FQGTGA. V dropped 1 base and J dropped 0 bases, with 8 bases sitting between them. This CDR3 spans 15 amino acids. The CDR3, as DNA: TGTGCCAGCAGCTTAAACGGCGGCAGCACAGATACGCAGTATTTT. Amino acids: CASSLNGGSTDTQYF.

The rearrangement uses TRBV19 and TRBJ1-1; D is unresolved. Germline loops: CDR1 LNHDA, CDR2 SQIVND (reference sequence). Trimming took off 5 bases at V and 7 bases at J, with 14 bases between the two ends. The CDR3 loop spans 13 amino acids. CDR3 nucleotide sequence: TGTGCCAGTAGTGCACGACTGCACCTTGAAGCTTTCTTT. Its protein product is CASSARLHLEAFF.

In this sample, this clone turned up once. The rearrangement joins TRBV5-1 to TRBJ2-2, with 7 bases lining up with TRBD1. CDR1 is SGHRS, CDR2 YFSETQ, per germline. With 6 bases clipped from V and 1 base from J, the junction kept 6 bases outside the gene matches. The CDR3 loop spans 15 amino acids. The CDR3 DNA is TGCGCCAGCACCCACGACAGGGAGAACACCGGGGAGCTGTTTTTT. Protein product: CASTHDRENTGELFF.

As DNA, the CDR3 is TGTGCCAGCAGCGTAGGGGCACAGGGGGCCGGCACAGATACGCAGTATTTT. This sequence encodes CASSVGAQGAGTDTQYF. The chain is built from TRBV9 and TRBJ2-3, with 9 positions matching TRBD1. This CDR3 spans 17 amino acids. Trimming took 0 bases from V and 1 from J; bases not matched to a gene: 6. CDR1 SGDLS and CDR2 YYNGEE come from the germline V gene.

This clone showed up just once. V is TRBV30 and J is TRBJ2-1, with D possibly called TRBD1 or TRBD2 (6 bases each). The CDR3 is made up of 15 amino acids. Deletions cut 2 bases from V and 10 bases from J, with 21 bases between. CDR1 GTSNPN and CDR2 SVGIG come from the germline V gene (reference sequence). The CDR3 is CAWSSGARSFGEQFF. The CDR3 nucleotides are TGTGCCTGGAGTTCGGGGGCGCGTTCTTTCGGGGAGCAGTTCTTC.

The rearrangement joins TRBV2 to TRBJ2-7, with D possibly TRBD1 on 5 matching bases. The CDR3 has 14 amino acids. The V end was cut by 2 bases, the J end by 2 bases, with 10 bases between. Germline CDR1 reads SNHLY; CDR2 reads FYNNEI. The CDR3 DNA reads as TGTGCCAGCAGTGAAAGGGGCGTAGCCTACGAGCAGTACGTC. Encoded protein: CASSERGVAYEQYV.

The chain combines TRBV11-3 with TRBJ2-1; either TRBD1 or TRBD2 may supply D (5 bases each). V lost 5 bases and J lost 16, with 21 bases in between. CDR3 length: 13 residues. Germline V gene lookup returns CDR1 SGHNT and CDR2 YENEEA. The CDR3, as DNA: TGTGCCAGCAGCGCAGGACTCCAGGGTATCCCTTTCTTC. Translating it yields CASSAGLQGIPFF.

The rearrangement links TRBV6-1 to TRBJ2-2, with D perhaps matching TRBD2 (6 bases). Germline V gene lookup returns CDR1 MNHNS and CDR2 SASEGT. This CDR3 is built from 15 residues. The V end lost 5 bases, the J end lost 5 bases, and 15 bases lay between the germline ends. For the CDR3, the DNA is TGTGCCAGCAGTAAACGGGAGTTCGGGACCGGGGAGCTGTTTTTT. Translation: CASSKREFGTGELFF.

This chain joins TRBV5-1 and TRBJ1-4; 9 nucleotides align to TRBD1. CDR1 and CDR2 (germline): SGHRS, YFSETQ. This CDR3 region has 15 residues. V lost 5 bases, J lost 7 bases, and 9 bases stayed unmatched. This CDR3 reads CASRSTTGGREKLFF. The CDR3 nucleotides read TGCGCCAGCAGATCGACGACAGGGGGGCGTGAAAAACTGTTTTTT.

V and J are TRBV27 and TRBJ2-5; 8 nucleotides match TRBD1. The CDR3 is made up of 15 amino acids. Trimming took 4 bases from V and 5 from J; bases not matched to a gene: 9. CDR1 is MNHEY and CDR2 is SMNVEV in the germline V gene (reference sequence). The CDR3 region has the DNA TGTGCCAGCAGTTCTGGCAGGGGGCGTGCGGAGACCCAGTACTTC. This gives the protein CASSSGRGRAETQYF.

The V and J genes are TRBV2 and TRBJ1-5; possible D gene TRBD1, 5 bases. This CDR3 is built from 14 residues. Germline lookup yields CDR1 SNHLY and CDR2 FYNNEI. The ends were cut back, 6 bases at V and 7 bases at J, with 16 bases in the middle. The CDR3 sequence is CASSLRGQEQPQHF. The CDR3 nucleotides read TGTGCCAGCAGCCTGAGGGGCCAGGAGCAGCCCCAGCATTTT.

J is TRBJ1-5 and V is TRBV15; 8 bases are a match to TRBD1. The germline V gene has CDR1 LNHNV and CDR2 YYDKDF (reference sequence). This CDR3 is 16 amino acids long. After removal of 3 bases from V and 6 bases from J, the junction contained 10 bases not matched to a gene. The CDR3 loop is CATSRVDRGWPQPQHF. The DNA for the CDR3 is TGTGCCACCAGCAGGGTTGACAGGGGTTGGCCTCAGCCCCAGCATTTT.